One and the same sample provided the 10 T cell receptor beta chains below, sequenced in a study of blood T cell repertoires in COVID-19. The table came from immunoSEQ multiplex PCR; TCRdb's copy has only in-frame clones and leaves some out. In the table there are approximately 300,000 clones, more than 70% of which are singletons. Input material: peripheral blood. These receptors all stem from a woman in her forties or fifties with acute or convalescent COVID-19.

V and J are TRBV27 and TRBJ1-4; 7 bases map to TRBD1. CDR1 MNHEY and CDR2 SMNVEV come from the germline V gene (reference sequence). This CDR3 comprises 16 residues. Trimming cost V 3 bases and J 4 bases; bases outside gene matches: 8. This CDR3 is CASSLKGTAHNEKLFF. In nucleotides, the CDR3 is TGTGCCAGCAGTTTGAAAGGGACAGCTCATAATGAAAAACTGTTTTTT.

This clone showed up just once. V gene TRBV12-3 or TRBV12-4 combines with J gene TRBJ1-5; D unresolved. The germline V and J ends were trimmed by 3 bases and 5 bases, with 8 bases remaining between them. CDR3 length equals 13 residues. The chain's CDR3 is CASSLWEHQPQHF. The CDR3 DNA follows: TGTGCCAGCAGTTTGTGGGAGCATCAGCCCCAGCATTTT.

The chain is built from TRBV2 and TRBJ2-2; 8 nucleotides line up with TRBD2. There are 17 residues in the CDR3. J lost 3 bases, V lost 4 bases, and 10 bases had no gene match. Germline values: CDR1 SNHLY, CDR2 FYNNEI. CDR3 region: CASSASGGRFHTGELFF. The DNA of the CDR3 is TGTGCCAGCAGTGCTTCGGGGGGGCGTTTTCACACCGGGGAGCTGTTTTTT. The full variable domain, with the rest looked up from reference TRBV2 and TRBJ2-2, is EPEVTQTPSHQVTQMGQEVILRCVPISNHLYFYWYRQILGQKVEFLVSFYNNEISEKSEIFDDQFSVERPDGSNFTLKIRSTKLEDSAMYFCASSASGGRFHTGELFFGEGSRLTVL.

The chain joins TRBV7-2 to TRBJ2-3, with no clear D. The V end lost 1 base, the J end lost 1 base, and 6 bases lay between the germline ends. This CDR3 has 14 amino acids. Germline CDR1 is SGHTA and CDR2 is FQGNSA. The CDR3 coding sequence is TGTGCCAGCAGCTTAGTGGCAGGCACAGATACGCAGTATTTT. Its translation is CASSLVAGTDTQYF.

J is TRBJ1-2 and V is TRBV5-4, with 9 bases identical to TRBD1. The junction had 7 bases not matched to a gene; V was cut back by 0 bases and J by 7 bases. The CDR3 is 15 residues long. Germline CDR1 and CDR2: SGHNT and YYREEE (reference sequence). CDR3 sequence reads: CASSLGSGTGLGYTF. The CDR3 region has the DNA TGTGCCAGCAGCTTGGGCTCCGGGACAGGGCTTGGCTACACCTTC.

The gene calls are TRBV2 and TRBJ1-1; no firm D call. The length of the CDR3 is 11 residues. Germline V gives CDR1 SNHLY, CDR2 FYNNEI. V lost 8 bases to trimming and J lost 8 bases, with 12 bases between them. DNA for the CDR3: TGTGCCAGCTCCCGAGAGGGAGAAGCTTTCTTT. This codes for CASSREGEAFF.

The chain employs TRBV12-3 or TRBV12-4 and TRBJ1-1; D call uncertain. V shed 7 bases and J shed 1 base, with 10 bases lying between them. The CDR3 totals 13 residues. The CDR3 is CASNWRENTEAFF. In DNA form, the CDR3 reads TGTGCCAGCAACTGGCGGGAGAACACTGAAGCTTTCTTT.

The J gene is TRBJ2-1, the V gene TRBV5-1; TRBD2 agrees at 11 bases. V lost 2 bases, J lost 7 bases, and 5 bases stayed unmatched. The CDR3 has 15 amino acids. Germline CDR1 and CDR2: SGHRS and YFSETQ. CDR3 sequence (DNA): TGCGCCAGCAGCTTACTAGCGGGGGTTCGTAATGAGCAGTTCTTC. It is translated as CASSLLAGVRNEQFF.

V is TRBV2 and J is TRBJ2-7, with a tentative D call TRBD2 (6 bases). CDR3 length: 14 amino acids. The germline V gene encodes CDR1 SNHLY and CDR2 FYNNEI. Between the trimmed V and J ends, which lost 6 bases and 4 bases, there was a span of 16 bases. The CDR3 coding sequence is TGTGCCAGCAGGGGGCCCACAGCGGGTTACGAGCAGTACTTC. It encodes CASRGPTAGYEQYF.

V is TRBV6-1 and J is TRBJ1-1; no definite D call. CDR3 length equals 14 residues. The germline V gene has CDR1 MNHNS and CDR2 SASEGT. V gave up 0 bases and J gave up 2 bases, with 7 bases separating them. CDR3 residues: CASSEATANTEAFF. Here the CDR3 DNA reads TGTGCCAGCAGTGAAGCCACAGCCAACACTGAAGCTTTCTTT.